This T cell receptor (beta chain) appears in the sequencing data of a study of blood T cell repertoires in COVID-19. Germline V gene data show CDR1 as LNHDA and CDR2 as SQIVND (reference sequence). CDR3 length equals 15 residues. The V and J ends lost 0 bases and 4 bases, in that order; junction bases with no gene match: 3. Clones were read by immunoSEQ multiplex PCR, and TCRdb kept only the in-frame ones, dropping some. Found here are over 300,000 clones, approximately 87% of them singletons; the top ten hold 0.97%. This TCR was sampled from a woman under 40 with acute COVID-19. J is TRBJ1-2 and V is TRBV19, with 9 bases matching TRBD1. Sequenced sample: PBMCs or T cells enriched from blood (not recorded which). CDR3 in DNA: TGTGCCAGTAGTATAGACGGACAGGGGACCTATGGCTACACCTTC. Translation gives CASSIDGQGTYGYTF.